The T cell receptor beta chain under discussion was sequenced for a study of blood T cells in healthy people across ages. This clonotype was seen a handful of times. Its antigen is unknown. A second PCR, run for roughly 7 to 11 cycles, used a sample-barcoded 5' primer plus a J-beta primer mix. TCRdb called the 5' RACE reads again in MiXCR, with one record for every CDR3 protein. This sample yields approximately 810,000 distinct CDR3 sequences, of which roughly 40% are seen a single time; about an eighth belongs to the top ten. Study-level results: Reliance upon unsorted PBMCs precluded definitive naive versus antigen-experienced comparison.

The TCR was taken from a man aged 18-30 years in good health. Specimen: blood.

CDR3 loop: CASSADPRNQPQHF. CDR3 bases: TGTGCCAGCAGCGCTGACCCCCGCAATCAGCCCCAGCATTTT. The V call is TRBV9, the J call TRBJ1-5, with D unclear. Trimming stripped 3 bases from V and 2 bases from J, with 9 bases between. This CDR3 spans 14 amino acids. In germline, CDR1 is SGDLS, CDR2 YYNGEE.